The 8 T cell receptor beta chains below all came from one sample that was sequenced in a study of OX40 agonist ivuxolimab in advanced cancers. Sequencing was performed with immunoSEQ multiplex PCR; in TCRdb, only in-frame clones are kept and a portion is missing. The repertoire has approximately 55,000 clones, approximately 90% of them found once; the top ten carry 16%. Sequencing used CD4+ or CD8+ T cells sorted from blood, obtained in a trial of the OX40 agonist ivuxolimab. The source is an adult with an advanced solid tumor such as melanoma, head and neck, liver or kidney cancer.

The chain joins TRBV5-6 to TRBJ2-1, with a tentative D call TRBD1 (6 bases). The CDR3 covers 16 residues. Deletions cut 1 base from V and 1 base from J, with 12 bases between. Germline V CDR1 and CDR2: SGHDT, YYEEEE. The CDR3, as DNA: TGTGCCAGCAGCTTGTTGGGGGCCACTTCCTACAATGAGCAGTTCTTC. Translated, it gives CASSLLGATSYNEQFF.

V gene TRBV5-6 combines with J gene TRBJ2-2; 10 nucleotides align to TRBD1. The CDR3 contains 16 residues. The V and J ends lost 3 bases and 2 bases, in that order; junction bases with no gene match: 4. Germline CDR1 and CDR2: SGHDT and YYEEEE. CDR3 nucleotides: TGTGCCAGCAGCTATGGACAGGGGGTAAACACCGGGGAGCTGTTTTTT. Protein sequence: CASSYGQGVNTGELFF.

The chain uses TRBV11-2 and TRBJ2-7; D ambiguous. Trimming took off 4 bases at V and 1 base at J, with 5 bases between the two ends. This CDR3 comprises 12 residues. The V gene's germline CDR1 is SGHAT and CDR2 FQNNGV. CDR3 amino acids: CASSYSSYEQYF. As DNA, the CDR3 is TGTGCCAGCAGCTATAGTTCCTACGAGCAGTACTTC.

The chain combines TRBV5-4 with TRBJ2-3; D might be TRBD1 (5 bases). CDR3 length: 15 residues. V dropped 0 bases and J dropped 3 bases, with 11 bases sitting between them. CDR1 is SGHNT, CDR2 YYREEE, per germline (reference sequence). CDR3 in DNA: TGTGCCAGCAGCTTGGTTAGGGGTTTGACAGATACGCAGTATTTT. Protein product: CASSLVRGLTDTQYF.

The chain carries TRBV7-9 and TRBJ2-4, with 7 bases that match TRBD1. The germline gives CDR1 SEHNR, CDR2 FQNEAQ (reference sequence). Losses at the gene ends were 8 bases for V and 0 bases for J; bases not matched to a gene: 13. CDR3 length: 17 amino acids. The CDR3 spells CASEVWDRLLAKNIQYF. The DNA for the CDR3 is TGTGCCAGCGAAGTATGGGACAGACTACTAGCCAAAAACATTCAGTACTTC.

J is TRBJ1-2 and V is TRBV19, with 8 bases matching TRBD1. The CDR3 spans 13 residues. Germline trimming cut 7 bases from V and 6 bases from J; bases unmatched to any gene: 7. Germline V gene data show CDR1 as LNHDA and CDR2 as SQIVND (reference sequence). The CDR3 here is CASTFRDRHGYTF. The CDR3 nucleotides are TGTGCCAGTACCTTCCGGGACAGGCATGGCTACACCTTC. Full variable domain (missing parts from reference TRBV19 and TRBJ1-2): DGGITQSPKYLFRKEGQNVTLSCEQNLNHDAMYWYRQDPGQGLRLIYYSQIVNDFQKGDIAEGYSVSREKKESFPLTVTSAQKNPTAFYLCASTFRDRHGYTFGSGTRLTVV.

The CDR3 bases are TGCGCCAGCAGCTTGGATAGAAACACCATATATTTT. Translation gives CASSLDRNTIYF. The V and J genes are TRBV5-1 and TRBJ1-3; D ambiguous. The CDR3 is 12 amino acids. Germline V gives CDR1 SGHRS, CDR2 YFSETQ. V gave up 0 bases and J gave up 5 bases, with 3 bases separating them.

V usage is TRBV4-1 and J usage is TRBJ1-3, with 8 bases fitting TRBD1. V trimming: 6 bases; J trimming: 6 bases; junction bases outside the gene matches: 7. This CDR3 is 14 amino acids long. Per the germline V gene, CDR1 is MGHRA and CDR2 is YSYEKL. The CDR3 sequence is CASRPTGVENTIYF. CDR3 DNA sequence: TGCGCCAGCAGACCGACAGGGGTGGAAAACACCATATATTTT.